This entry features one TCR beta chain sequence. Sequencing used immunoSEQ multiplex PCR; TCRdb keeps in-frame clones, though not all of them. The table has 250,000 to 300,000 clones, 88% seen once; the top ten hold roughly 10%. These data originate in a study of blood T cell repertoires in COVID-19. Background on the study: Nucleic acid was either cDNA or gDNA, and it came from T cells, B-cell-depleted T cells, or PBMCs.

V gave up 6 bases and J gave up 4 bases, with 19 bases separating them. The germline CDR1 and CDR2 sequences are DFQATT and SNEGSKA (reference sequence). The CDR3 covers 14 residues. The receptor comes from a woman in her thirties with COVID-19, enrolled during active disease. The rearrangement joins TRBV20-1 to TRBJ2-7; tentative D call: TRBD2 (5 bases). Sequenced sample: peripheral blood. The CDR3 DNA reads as TGCAGTGCCAGTTCGCTGCGGGTGGGTTACGAGCAGTACTTC. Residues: CSASSLRVGYEQYF.